The entry that follows covers one T cell receptor beta chain sequence. Its antigen is not known. The CDR3 runs 13 residues. V shed 6 bases and J shed 5 bases, with 14 bases lying between them. Germline V gene data show CDR1 as MNHEY and CDR2 as SMNVEV (reference sequence). The sample belongs to a study of cytotoxic CD8 clonotypes in ibrutinib-treated CLL. For the study at large: Responses: some 24 partial, 2 complete; after median approximately 68 months, around 15 stayed remitted, 12 progressed.

Clones were read by immunoSEQ multiplex PCR, and TCRdb kept only the in-frame ones, dropping some. The sample shows 130,000 or so clones, about 72% of them seen only once. Study findings and constraints: Treatment saw public clonotypes, which were uncommon, either contract or stay stable.

Source: PBMCs, taken after 12 months of ibrutinib treatment. The TCR sequence derives from a human donor with chronic lymphocytic leukemia. The V and J genes are TRBV27 and TRBJ2-7, with a weak D call TRBD2 (5 bases). DNA for the CDR3: TGTGCCAGCAGCGAGGGATACTTCGACGAGCAGTACTTC. Amino acids: CASSEGYFDEQYF.